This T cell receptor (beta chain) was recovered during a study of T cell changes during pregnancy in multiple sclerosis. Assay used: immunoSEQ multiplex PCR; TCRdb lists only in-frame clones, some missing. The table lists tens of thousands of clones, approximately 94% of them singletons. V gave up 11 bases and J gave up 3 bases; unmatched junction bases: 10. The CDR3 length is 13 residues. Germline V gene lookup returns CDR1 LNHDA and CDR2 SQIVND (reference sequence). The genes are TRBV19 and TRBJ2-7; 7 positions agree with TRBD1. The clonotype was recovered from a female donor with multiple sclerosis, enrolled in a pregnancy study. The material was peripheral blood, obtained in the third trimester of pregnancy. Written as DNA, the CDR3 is TGTGCCTGTTCAGCCGGGACAGACTACGAGCAGTACTTC. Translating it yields CACSAGTDYEQYF.